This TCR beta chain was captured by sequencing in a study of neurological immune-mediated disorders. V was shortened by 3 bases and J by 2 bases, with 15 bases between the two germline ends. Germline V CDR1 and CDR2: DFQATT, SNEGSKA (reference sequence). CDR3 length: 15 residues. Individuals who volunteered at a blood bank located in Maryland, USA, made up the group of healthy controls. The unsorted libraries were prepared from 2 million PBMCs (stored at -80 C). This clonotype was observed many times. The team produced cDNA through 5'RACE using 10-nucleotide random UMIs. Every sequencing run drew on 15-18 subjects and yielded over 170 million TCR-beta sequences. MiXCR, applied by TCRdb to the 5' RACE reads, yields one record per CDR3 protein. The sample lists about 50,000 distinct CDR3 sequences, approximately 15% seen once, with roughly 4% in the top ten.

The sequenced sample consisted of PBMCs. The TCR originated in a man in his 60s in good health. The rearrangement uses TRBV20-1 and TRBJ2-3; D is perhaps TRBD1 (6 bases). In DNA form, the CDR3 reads TGCAGTGCTAGGCCCACACAGGGTTACACAGATACGCAGTATTTT. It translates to CSARPTQGYTDTQYF.